This TCR beta chain was identified in a study of long-term antiretroviral therapy in people with HIV. Each specimen consisted of roughly 1-11 million cryopreserved PBMC prior to extraction of DNA. The CDR3 consists of 15 residues. CDR1 is MNHNS, CDR2 SASEGT, per germline. The germline V and J ends were trimmed by 5 bases and 1 base, with 12 bases remaining between them. The authors ran the immunoSEQ assay, v3.0, at survey level. In sequencing, about 35,000-50,000 T-cell genomes per sample were targeted. The repertoire was sequenced with immunoSEQ multiplex PCR; TCRdb's copy has only in-frame clones and lacks some. The sample lists around 28,000 clones, just over 85% occurring once.

The V call is TRBV6-1, the J call TRBJ1-5, with D hard to call. This sample comprised unsorted PBMCs, obtained 0.8 years after starting antiretroviral therapy. The sequence came from a woman in her thirties with HIV. The CDR3 DNA sequence: TGTGCCAGCAGTATCTCGTGGGTGAGCAATCAGCCCCAGCATTTT. This encodes CASSISWVSNQPQHF.